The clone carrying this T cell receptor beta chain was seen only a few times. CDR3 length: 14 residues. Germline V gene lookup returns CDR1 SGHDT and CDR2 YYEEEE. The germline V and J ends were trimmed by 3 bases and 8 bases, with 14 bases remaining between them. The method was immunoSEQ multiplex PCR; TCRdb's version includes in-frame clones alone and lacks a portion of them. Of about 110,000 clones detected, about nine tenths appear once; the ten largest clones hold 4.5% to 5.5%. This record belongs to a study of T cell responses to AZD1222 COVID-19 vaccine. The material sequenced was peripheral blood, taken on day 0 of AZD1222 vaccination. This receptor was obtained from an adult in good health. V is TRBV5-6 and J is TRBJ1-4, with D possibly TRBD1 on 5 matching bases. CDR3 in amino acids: CASSSQAPGEKLFF. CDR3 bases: TGTGCCAGCAGCTCACAGGCCCCTGGGGAAAAACTGTTTTTT.